This T cell receptor beta chain was captured in a study of blood T cell repertoires in COVID-19. At the level of the study: Sites in the United States, Italy and Spain provided acute and convalescent COVID-19 samples. Sources were T cells, B-cell-depleted T cells, or PBMCs; the material itself was cDNA or gDNA.

The assay was immunoSEQ multiplex PCR, and TCRdb's table has in-frame clones only and misses some. Of around 150,000 clones listed, 65% to 80% are singletons. Trimming pared 7 bases from V and 8 bases from J, leaving 14 bases between. The CDR3 spans 12 residues. CDR1 and CDR2 from the germline V gene are SEHNR and FQNEAQ (reference sequence). The TCR was taken from a man aged 60 to 75 with acute or convalescent COVID-19. The chain joins TRBV7-9 to TRBJ1-1; D remains unclear. Sequences were obtained from peripheral blood. CDR3 sequence (DNA): TGTGCCAGCATCTTCGGGGAGGGAGAAGCTTTCTTT. Translating gives CASIFGEGEAFF.